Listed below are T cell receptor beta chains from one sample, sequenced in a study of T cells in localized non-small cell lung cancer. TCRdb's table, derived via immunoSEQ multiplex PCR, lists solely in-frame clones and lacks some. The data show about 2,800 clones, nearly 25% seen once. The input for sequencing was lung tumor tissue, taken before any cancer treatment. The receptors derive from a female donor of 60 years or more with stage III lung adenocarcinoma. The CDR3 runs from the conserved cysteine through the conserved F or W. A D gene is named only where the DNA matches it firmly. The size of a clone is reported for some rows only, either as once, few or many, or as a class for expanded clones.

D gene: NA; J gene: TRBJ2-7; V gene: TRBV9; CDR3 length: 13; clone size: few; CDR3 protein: CASRGDTSYEQYF; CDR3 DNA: TGTGCCAGCAGAGGGGACACCTCCTACGAGCAGTACTTC
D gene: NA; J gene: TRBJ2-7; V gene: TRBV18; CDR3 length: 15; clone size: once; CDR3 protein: CASSSVWDGNYEQYF; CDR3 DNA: TGTGCCAGCTCATCAGTTTGGGACGGGAACTACGAGCAGTACTTC
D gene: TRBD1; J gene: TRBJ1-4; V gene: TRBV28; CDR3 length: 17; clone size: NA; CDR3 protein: CASSQTGGEVTNEKLFF; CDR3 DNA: TGTGCCAGCAGTCAGACAGGGGGGGAGGTAACTAATGAAAAACTGTTTTTT
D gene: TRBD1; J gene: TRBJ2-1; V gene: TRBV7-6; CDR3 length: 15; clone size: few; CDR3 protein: CASSFRDRGTNEQFF; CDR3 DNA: TGTGCCAGCAGCTTCCGGGACAGGGGGACCAATGAGCAGTTCTTC
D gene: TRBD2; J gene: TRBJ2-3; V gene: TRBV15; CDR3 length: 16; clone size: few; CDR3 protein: CATSRKSGSGTDTQYF; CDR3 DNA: TGTGCCACCAGCAGGAAAAGCGGGAGCGGCACAGATACGCAGTATTTT
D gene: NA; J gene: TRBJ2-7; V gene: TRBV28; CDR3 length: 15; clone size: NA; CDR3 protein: CASSLWSGLVYEQYF; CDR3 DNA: TGTGCCAGCAGTTTATGGTCAGGGCTAGTCTACGAGCAGTACTTC
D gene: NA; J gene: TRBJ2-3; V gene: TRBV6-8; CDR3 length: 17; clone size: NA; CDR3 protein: CASSYPWGSSRPDTQYF; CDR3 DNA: TGTGCCAGCAGCTACCCTTGGGGTAGTTCCCGCCCAGATACGCAGTATTTT
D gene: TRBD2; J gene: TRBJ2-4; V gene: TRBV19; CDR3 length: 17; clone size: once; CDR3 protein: CASTDTLAGVAKNIQYF; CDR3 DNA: TGTGCCAGTACAGATACCCTAGCGGGAGTTGCCAAAAACATTCAGTACTTC
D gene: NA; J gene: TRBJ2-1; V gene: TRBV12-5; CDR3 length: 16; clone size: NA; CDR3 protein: CASGFPSMWDYNEQFF; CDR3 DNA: TGTGCTAGTGGTTTCCCCAGTATGTGGGACTACAATGAGCAGTTCTTC
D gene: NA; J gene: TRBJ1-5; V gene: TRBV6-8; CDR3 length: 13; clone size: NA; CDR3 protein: CASSYSVSQPQHF; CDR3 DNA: TGTGCCAGCAGTTACTCTGTGAGTCAGCCCCAGCATTTT
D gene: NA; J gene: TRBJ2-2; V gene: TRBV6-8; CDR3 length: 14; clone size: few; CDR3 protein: CASSLTRNTGELFF; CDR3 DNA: TGTGCCAGCAGTTTGACCAGAAACACCGGGGAGCTGTTTTTT